The following is a T cell receptor beta chain sequence with its context. The data were obtained in a study of blood T cell repertoires in COVID-19. Study information: Samples came from the United States, Italy and Spain, spanning acute and convalescent COVID-19. Nucleic acid was either cDNA or gDNA, and it came from T cells, B-cell-depleted T cells, or PBMCs.

Source study methods: Counts of nucleated cells, estimated from reference gene primer amplification, were obtained. Assay used: immunoSEQ multiplex PCR; TCRdb lists only in-frame clones, some missing. That table is the source of V, J and clone size, and D and trimming were worked out from the DNA. The sample comprises tens of thousands of clones, roughly 87% of which are singletons, and approximately 10% rests with the top ten. Trimming took off 2 bases at V and 4 bases at J, with 13 bases between the two ends. This CDR3 is built from 14 residues. Germline V lookup: CDR1 SGDLS, CDR2 YYNGEE. This receptor was taken from a man older than 75 with acute or convalescent COVID-19. Sequenced material: peripheral blood. The chain uses TRBV9 and TRBJ2-7; D possibly corresponds to TRBD2 (6 bases). CDR3 sequence: CASSVQAGSYEQYF. CDR3 sequence (DNA): TGTGCCAGCAGCGTTCAAGCGGGCTCGTACGAGCAGTACTTC.